This is a list of T cell receptor beta chains from one sample in a study of T-cell memory formation after mild COVID-19. One entry per CDR3 protein results from TCRdb running MiXCR on the 5' RACE reads. This sample has around 530,000 distinct CDR3 sequences, with less than 25% found just once. The source material was PBMCs or a T cell subset sorted from them (not recorded which). The receptor source for this set is an adult woman who had mild COVID-19 (a few samples of this study predate the infection). Cell type and time point are not known. Each CDR3 is given with its conserved first and last residue. A D gene is named only where the DNA matches it firmly. Clone size is shown for a subset of rows, as once, few, many or a class of expanded clone.

j_gene: TRBJ1-5
v_gene: TRBV12-3/TRBV12-4
d_gene: .
abundance: .
CDR3nt: TGTGCCAGCACTGTAGGCGGCAGTCAGCCCCAGCATTTT
CDR3aa: CASTVGGSQPQHF

j_gene: TRBJ2-7
v_gene: TRBV15
d_gene: .
abundance: few
CDR3nt: TGTGCCATCAGCGCCAGACCAGTTGACGAGCAGTACTTC
CDR3aa: CAISARPVDEQYF

j_gene: TRBJ1-2
v_gene: TRBV7-3
d_gene: TRBD1
abundance: few
CDR3nt: TGTGCCAGCAGCCCCTCGGGACAGGGGGAAGGCTACACCTTC
CDR3aa: CASSPSGQGEGYTF

j_gene: TRBJ2-1
v_gene: TRBV7-9
d_gene: TRBD2
abundance: few
CDR3nt: TGTGCCAGCAGCTCGGGACTAGCGGGAGGGATGCAGTTCTTC
CDR3aa: CASSSGLAGGMQFF

j_gene: TRBJ1-1
v_gene: TRBV7-9
d_gene: TRBD1
abundance: few
CDR3nt: TGTGCCAGCAGCTTCAACAGGGGATCGGGCACTGAAGCTTTCTTT
CDR3aa: CASSFNRGSGTEAFF

j_gene: TRBJ2-2
v_gene: TRBV20-1
d_gene: .
abundance: .
CDR3nt: TGCAGTGCTCCCGACAGGTCGTCCGGGGAGCTGTTTTTT
CDR3aa: CSAPDRSSGELFF

j_gene: TRBJ2-1
v_gene: TRBV7-2
d_gene: TRBD1
abundance: .
CDR3nt: TGTGCCAGCAGCTCAACCGGGACAGCCTACAATGAGCAGTTCTTC
CDR3aa: CASSSTGTAYNEQFF

j_gene: TRBJ2-7
v_gene: TRBV13
d_gene: TRBD1
abundance: few
CDR3nt: TGTGCCAGCAGCTCCCGGGACAGGGGAACCCCTACCTACGAGCAGTACTTC
CDR3aa: CASSSRDRGTPTYEQYF

j_gene: TRBJ2-4
v_gene: TRBV20-1
d_gene: TRBD2
abundance: many
CDR3nt: TGCAGTGCTAGAAAGAGGACTAGCGGAGTAGCCAAAAACATTCAGTACTTC
CDR3aa: CSARKRTSGVAKNIQYF

j_gene: TRBJ1-2
v_gene: TRBV12-3/TRBV12-4
d_gene: .
abundance: few
CDR3nt: TGTGCCAGCAGTTTAGACTGGGGAGGCGGCTATGGCTACACCTTC
CDR3aa: CASSLDWGGGYGYTF

j_gene: TRBJ1-2
v_gene: TRBV3-1
d_gene: .
abundance: few
CDR3nt: TGTGCCAGCAGCTACGACCGACTTTATGGCTACACCTTC
CDR3aa: CASSYDRLYGYTF

j_gene: TRBJ2-3
v_gene: TRBV7-2
d_gene: .
abundance: few
CDR3nt: TGTGCCAGCAGCTTCAGGGAGTTCACAGATACGCAGTATTTT
CDR3aa: CASSFREFTDTQYF

j_gene: TRBJ2-5
v_gene: TRBV3-1
d_gene: .
abundance: .
CDR3nt: TGTGCCAGCAGCCATGACCTGGCGGTCCAAGAGACCCAGTACTTC
CDR3aa: CASSHDLAVQETQYF

j_gene: TRBJ2-7
v_gene: TRBV7-6
d_gene: TRBD1
abundance: .
CDR3nt: TGTGCCAGCAGCTTTAGGCCTCGACAGGGGGCGGGAAACGAGCAGTACTTC
CDR3aa: CASSFRPRQGAGNEQYF

j_gene: TRBJ2-1
v_gene: TRBV18
d_gene: .
abundance: .
CDR3nt: TGTGCCAGCTCAGATTACCAAGGGAGCAATGAGCAGTTCTTC
CDR3aa: CASSDYQGSNEQFF

j_gene: TRBJ1-5
v_gene: TRBV12-3/TRBV12-4
d_gene: TRBD1
abundance: .
CDR3nt: TGTGCCATCAGACAGGGGAGTCAGCCCCAGCATTTT
CDR3aa: CAIRQGSQPQHF

j_gene: TRBJ2-7
v_gene: TRBV11-2
d_gene: TRBD1
abundance: .
CDR3nt: TGTGCCAGCAGCTTTGACAGGGATGTGGGGGAGCAGTACTTC
CDR3aa: CASSFDRDVGEQYF

j_gene: TRBJ2-1
v_gene: TRBV2
d_gene: .
abundance: .
CDR3nt: TGTGCCAGCAGAAGAGGGGTGGTCAATGAGCAGTTCTTC
CDR3aa: CASRRGVVNEQFF